This record concerns one T cell receptor (beta chain) sequence. The antigen is unknown. Through a sample-barcoded 5' primer and a J-beta primer mix, a second PCR was run for roughly 6 to 12 cycles. Every molecule of cDNA carried a tag from a template-switch adaptor with 12 random nucleotides. From the 5' RACE reads, TCRdb called clonotypes with MiXCR, one entry per CDR3 protein. Altogether around 1,600,000 distinct CDR3 sequences are present, approximately 43% being singletons, with the ten largest covering 4%. This entry comes from a study of blood T cells in healthy people across ages. Overall study findings and caveats: Measured against age, TCR beta diversity per million T cells decreased in a roughly linear manner. It was held that diversity estimates obtained from one million T cells represented underestimates.

The sample providers were healthy Caucasian people from Russia, aged roughly 6 to 95. This CDR3 has 13 residues. Trimming removed 6 bases at V and 13 bases at J, with 19 bases between. The TCR was taken from a woman between 18 and 29 years old in good health. The chain carries TRBV12-3 or TRBV12-4 and TRBJ2-4; tentatively, D is TRBD1 or TRBD2 (5 bases each). The sequenced material came from blood. Here the CDR3 DNA reads TGTGCCAGCAGATCCGTAGGGACGCCCGAACAGTACTTC. Translation: CASRSVGTPEQYF.